This record looks at one T cell receptor (beta chain) sequence and its context. As yet, its antigen is unknown. The data derive from a study of T cell responses to AZD1222 COVID-19 vaccine. Study results and limitations: White British people made up most donors, females outnumbered males, and clonal diversity was possibly underestimated.

The germline gives CDR1 LGHDT, CDR2 YNNKEL (reference sequence). The CDR3 is made up of 16 amino acids. The V and J ends lost 4 bases and 1 base, in that order; junction bases with no gene match: 5. Profiled with immunoSEQ multiplex PCR; TCRdb holds only in-frame clones, not every one. The sample carries some 170,000 clones, approximately 91% recorded once. The chain links TRBV3-1 (or the pseudogene TRBV3-2) to TRBJ2-2; 8 nucleotides align to TRBD1. The sample was peripheral blood, taken on day 0 of AZD1222 vaccination. The receptor was derived from an adult in good health. The CDR3: CASSLLGQVNTGELFF. The CDR3 region has the DNA TGTGCCAGCAGCCTTTTGGGACAGGTGAACACCGGGGAGCTGTTTTTT.